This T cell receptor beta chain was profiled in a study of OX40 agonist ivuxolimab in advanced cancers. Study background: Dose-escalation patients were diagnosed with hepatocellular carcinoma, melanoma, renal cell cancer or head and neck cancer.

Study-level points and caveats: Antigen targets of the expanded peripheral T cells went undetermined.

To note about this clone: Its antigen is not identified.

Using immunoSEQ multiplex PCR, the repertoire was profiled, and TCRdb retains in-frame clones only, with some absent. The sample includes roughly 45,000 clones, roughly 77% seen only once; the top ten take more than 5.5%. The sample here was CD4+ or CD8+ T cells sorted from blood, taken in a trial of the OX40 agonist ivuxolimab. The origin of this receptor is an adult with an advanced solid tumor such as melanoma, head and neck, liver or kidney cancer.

DNA for the CDR3: TGCGCCAGCAGTGAGTCCCCGAACACCGGGGAGCTGTTTTTT. Residues: CASSESPNTGELFF. The V call is TRBV10-1, the J call TRBJ2-2; D unresolved. This CDR3 is 14 amino acids long. Germline-derived CDR1 and CDR2 are WNHNN and SYGVQD (reference sequence). V was shortened by 0 bases and J by 0 bases, with 2 bases between the two germline ends.